These 8 T cell receptor beta chains came from one sample sequenced in a study of blood T cells in healthy people across ages. Alongside a J-beta primer mix, a sample-barcoded 5' primer served in a second PCR lasting roughly 7 to 12 cycles. TCRdb itself ran the 5' RACE reads through MiXCR, one entry per CDR3 protein. The table lists approximately 1,000,000 distinct CDR3 sequences, roughly two fifths of them singletons. The sequencing sample was made of blood. The source of these receptors is a man younger than 35 in good health.

This clonotype was seen a handful of times. The chain carries TRBV10-3 and TRBJ2-3; weak D call: TRBD2 (5 bases). V was trimmed by 5 bases and J by 2 bases, leaving 17 bases between them. CDR3 length: 16 residues. Germline V gene data show CDR1 as ENHRY and CDR2 as SYGVKD. The CDR3 coding sequence is TGTGCCATCAGTTCATTCAACCTCGGGGACACAGATACGCAGTATTTT. Amino acids: CAISSFNLGDTDTQYF.

The J gene is TRBJ2-1, the V gene TRBV12-3 or TRBV12-4; D ambiguous. Deletions cut 9 bases from V and 9 bases from J, with 18 bases between. The CDR3 extends over 13 amino acids. CDR3 bases: TGTGCCAGTACCCCGGCGATGTCGAGTGAGCAGTTCTTC. Its protein product is CASTPAMSSEQFF.

V usage is TRBV6-6 and J usage is TRBJ1-4; TRBD1 is a possible D gene (5 bases). V lost 4 bases and J lost 6, with 18 bases in between. Germline V gives CDR1 MNHNY, CDR2 SVGAGI (reference sequence). There are 16 residues in the CDR3. The CDR3 protein is CASSWGRTLGDEKLFF. DNA of the CDR3: TGTGCCAGCAGTTGGGGGAGGACCCTCGGCGATGAAAAACTGTTTTTT.

The chain recombines TRBV5-1 with TRBJ2-1; 8 nucleotides match TRBD2. The CDR3 runs to 16 residues. With V trimmed by 4 bases and J by 4 bases, 10 bases remained unmatched. Per the germline V gene, CDR1 is SGHRS and CDR2 is YFSETQ. CDR3 loop: CASSRGDGGGYNEQFF. The CDR3 DNA is TGCGCCAGCAGCCGGGGGGATGGCGGGGGGTACAATGAGCAGTTCTTC.

The CDR3 loop reads CAISKDRENEQFF. CDR3 in DNA: TGTGCCATCAGCAAGGACAGGGAGAATGAGCAGTTCTTC. This sequence joins TRBV10-3 and TRBJ2-1; 8 bases line up with TRBD1. Germline V gene data show CDR1 as ENHRY and CDR2 as SYGVKD. V lost 6 bases to trimming and J lost 7 bases; unmatched junction nucleotides: 5. There are 13 residues in the CDR3.

This sequence joins TRBV4-1 and TRBJ1-2, with a tentative D call TRBD1 (5 bases). Germline CDR1 is MGHRA and CDR2 is YSYEKL. The CDR3 loop spans 15 amino acids. V lost 0 bases and J 3 bases, leaving 11 bases between the germline ends. The CDR3, as DNA: TGCGCCAGCAGCCAAGATCGAGTCAGGGACTATGGCTACACCTTC. This sequence encodes CASSQDRVRDYGYTF.

V and J are TRBV7-6 and TRBJ1-1; the D is unclear. CDR3 size: 15 residues. Germline assignment: CDR1 SGHVS and CDR2 FNYEAQ. The V gene lost 1 base and the J gene lost 8 bases, with 17 bases spanning the gap. This CDR3 reads CASSLVSQALREAFF. CDR3 DNA sequence: TGTGCCAGCAGCTTAGTTAGCCAGGCCCTGAGGGAAGCTTTCTTT.

CDR3 amino acids: CASSEGPKNTEAFF. In nucleotides, the CDR3 is TGTGCCAGCAGTGAAGGGCCGAAGAACACTGAAGCTTTCTTT. This chain connects TRBV2 to TRBJ1-1; no definite D call. Trimming took 1 base from V and 1 from J, leaving 7 bases between them. This CDR3 spans 14 amino acids. Per germline, CDR1 SNHLY and CDR2 FYNNEI.